The TCR beta chain under discussion was sequenced for a study of blood T cell repertoires in COVID-19. Study-level information: Samples taken during acute and convalescent COVID-19 were collected in the United States, Italy and Spain.

The CDR3 contains 15 residues. With V trimmed by 3 bases and J by 7 bases, 8 bases remained unmatched. Germline CDR1 is LNHDA and CDR2 is SQIVND (reference sequence). Seattle patient enrollment occurred during active infection, with longitudinal follow-up thereafter. Per the original methods: Amplification of reference gene primers provided the estimated nucleated cell counts. Profiling relied on immunoSEQ multiplex PCR, and the TCRdb table lists in-frame clones only, not all of them. V, J and clone size are those of that table, while D and trimming were read from the DNA. The sample records 250,000 to 300,000 clones, over 80% being singletons.

Sequencing input: peripheral blood. The sequence derives from a woman aged 70-85 years with COVID-19, enrolled during active disease. The chain combines TRBV19 with TRBJ2-1; 8 bases match TRBD2. The CDR3 nucleotides read TGTGCCAGTAGTATCCGACTAGCGAGGTTGAATGAGCAGTTCTTC. The encoded protein is CASSIRLARLNEQFF.